This paragraph covers one TCR beta chain sequence. Produced via immunoSEQ multiplex PCR; TCRdb's table is partial and in-frame only. Of about 70,000 clones listed, around 86% were seen once; the top ten hold 29%. CDR3 length equals 12 residues. V shed 6 bases and J shed 5 bases, with 8 bases lying between them. Germline V CDR1 and CDR2: ENHRY, SYGVKD. These data originate in a study of blood T cell repertoires in COVID-19. Study overall: T cells, B-cell-depleted T cells, or PBMCs provided the cDNA or gDNA that served as material.

The J gene is TRBJ1-5, the V gene TRBV10-3, with D maybe TRBD1 (6 bases). The sequence derives from a woman of 80 years or more with active or convalescent COVID-19. Sequenced material: peripheral blood. The CDR3 spells CAIRGGDQPQHF. CDR3 sequence (DNA): TGTGCCATCAGAGGGGGGGATCAGCCCCAGCATTTT.